These 17 T cell receptor beta chains originate from one sample sequenced in a study of T-cell reconstitution after alpha-beta-depleted transplantation in children. Preparing the TCRbeta library involved the use of unique molecular identifiers. TCRdb reanalysed the PCR reads using MiXCR and keeps one entry per CDR3 protein. This sample carries 490,000 or so distinct CDR3 sequences, around 12% of them seen once, and the ten largest clones take around 5.8%. Sequenced material: PBMCs from the stem cell graft donor, taken from the stem cell graft. These receptors were taken from a human donor who donated a stem cell graft to a child with combined immunodeficiency.

This clonotype was seen more than once but under ten times. The chain carries TRBV20-1 and TRBJ1-2, with D maybe TRBD1 (5 bases). Germline V CDR1 and CDR2: DFQATT, SNEGSKA (reference sequence). This CDR3 region has 14 residues. V was pared by 5 bases and J by 4 bases, with 17 bases between. CDR3 nucleotide sequence: TGCAGTGCTCAATGGGGGGACCTGGCCTATGGCTACACCTTC. This translates into CSAQWGDLAYGYTF.

The gene calls are TRBV5-1 and TRBJ2-1; D might be TRBD2 (5 bases). The CDR3 runs to 14 residues. Trimming removed 3 bases at V and 6 bases at J, with 13 bases between. Germline V lookup: CDR1 SGHRS, CDR2 YFSETQ. This chain's CDR3 is CASSYRDPVNEQFF. Here the CDR3 DNA reads TGCGCCAGCAGCTACCGGGATCCGGTCAATGAGCAGTTCTTC.

Points on this clonotype: A read error may account for a junction end that differs from germline. This chain uses TRBV20-1 with TRBJ2-7, with 7 bases lining up with TRBD2. The CDR3 contains 16 residues. In germline, CDR1 is DFQATT, CDR2 SNEGSKA (reference sequence). CDR3 in amino acids: CCARAEGGGGSYEQYF. CDR3 coding DNA: TGCTGTGCTAGAGCAGAGGGCGGGGGAGGCTCCTACGAGCAGTACTTC.

This clonotype has only a few counts. V usage is TRBV30 and J usage is TRBJ2-2, with 7 bases aligning to TRBD1. Germline CDR1 reads GTSNPN; CDR2 reads SVGIG (reference sequence). This CDR3 is 15 amino acids long. V was pared by 0 bases and J by 4 bases, with 5 bases of the junction left unmatched. CDR3 amino acids: CAWSVRQGVTGELFF. The CDR3, as DNA: TGTGCCTGGAGTGTACGTCAGGGGGTCACCGGGGAGCTGTTTTTT.

The rearrangement joins TRBV5-6 to TRBJ2-1, with D unresolved. There are 16 residues in the CDR3. Trimming took off 0 bases at V and 8 bases at J, with 18 bases between the two ends. CDR1 and CDR2 from the germline V gene are SGHDT and YYEEEE. The CDR3 loop reads CASSLAGLVSFYEQFF. The CDR3 DNA follows: TGTGCCAGCAGCTTGGCCGGGCTAGTCAGTTTCTATGAGCAGTTCTTC.

The J gene is TRBJ2-1, the V gene TRBV30; 7 nucleotides agree with TRBD1. The CDR3 extends over 13 amino acids. Germline V gene data show CDR1 as GTSNPN and CDR2 as SVGIG (reference sequence). The J segment lost 4 bases and the V segment lost 7 bases, leaving 7 bases of the junction unmatched. The CDR3 spells CAFRTGRYNEQFF. In DNA, the CDR3 is TGTGCCTTCCGGACAGGTCGGTACAATGAGCAGTTCTTC.

This clonotype showed up many times. The V gene is TRBV5-1, the J gene TRBJ2-2, with no clear D. The germline V gene encodes CDR1 SGHRS and CDR2 YFSETQ. V shed 3 bases and J shed 3 bases, with 9 bases lying between them. CDR3 length equals 14 residues. CDR3 in DNA: TGCGCCAGCAGCTCCAAAAGGGACACCGGGGAGCTGTTTTTT. Amino acid sequence: CASSSKRDTGELFF.

This clonotype has more than one count but fewer than ten. The chain has TRBV25-1 and TRBJ2-5; TRBD2 agrees at 10 bases. Germline assignment: CDR1 MGHDK and CDR2 SYGVNS. There are 16 residues in the CDR3. V was pared by 6 bases and J by 5 bases, with 12 bases of the junction left unmatched. In nucleotides, the CDR3 is TGTGCCAGCAGCCGCGGGACTAGCGCTCCTTCGGAGACCCAGTACTTC. As protein: CASSRGTSAPSETQYF.

The chain links TRBV5-1 to TRBJ2-4; possible D gene TRBD1, 6 bases. The germline gives CDR1 SGHRS, CDR2 YFSETQ. The CDR3 loop spans 11 amino acids. Trimming took 5 bases from V and 15 from J, leaving 15 bases between them. CDR3 in amino acids: CASRNEGDRYF. CDR3 sequence (DNA): TGCGCCAGCAGAAACGAGGGGGACCGGTACTTC.

In this sample, this clonotype turned up many times. The rearrangement links TRBV12-3 or TRBV12-4 to TRBJ2-3, with D perhaps matching TRBD1 (6 bases). V was clipped by 6 bases and J by 0 bases, with 13 bases between them. The CDR3 is 15 amino acids. CDR3 residues: CASRPTGLSTDTQYF. Here the CDR3 DNA reads TGTGCCAGCAGGCCTACAGGGCTAAGCACAGATACGCAGTATTTT.

This clonotype was counted only a few times. J is TRBJ2-1 and V is TRBV18, with 7 bases that match TRBD1. CDR1 and CDR2 from the germline V gene are KGHSH and LQKENI. The length of the CDR3 is 19 residues. With V trimmed by 4 bases and J by 0 bases, 15 bases remained unmatched. The chain's CDR3 is CASSLRDSLVSDSYNEQFF. CDR3 DNA: TGTGCCAGCTCACTCCGGGACAGCTTAGTGTCGGACTCCTACAATGAGCAGTTCTTC.

This clonotype was detected many times. The V and J genes are TRBV5-4 and TRBJ2-7; weak D call: TRBD1 (6 bases). V was clipped by 3 bases and J by 4 bases, with 8 bases between them. The CDR3 covers 12 residues. Germline V gives CDR1 SGHNT, CDR2 YYREEE (reference sequence). CDR3: CASSSDRYEQYF. In nucleotides, the CDR3 is TGTGCCAGCAGCTCAGACAGGTACGAGCAGTACTTC.

This clonotype was detected a few times. This sequence joins TRBV10-3 and TRBJ2-5; 8 bases map to TRBD1. The CDR3 extends over 14 amino acids. Unmatched junction bases numbered 5, after V lost 3 bases and J lost 5 bases. Per the germline V gene, CDR1 is ENHRY and CDR2 is SYGVKD. The CDR3 here is CAISDGTGMETQYF. DNA for the CDR3: TGTGCCATCAGTGATGGGACAGGAATGGAGACCCAGTACTTC.

This sequence joins TRBV7-8 and TRBJ2-3; TRBD2 is a possible D gene (7 bases). CDR1 and CDR2 from the germline V gene are SGHVS and FQNEAQ. The V end lost 1 base, the J end lost 2 bases, and 13 bases lay between the germline ends. The CDR3 is 16 amino acids. This CDR3 reads CASSLGAGALTDTQYF. The CDR3 DNA is TGTGCCAGCAGCTTAGGGGCGGGGGCCCTCACAGATACGCAGTATTTT.

J is TRBJ2-7 and V is TRBV6-5, with 10 bases matching TRBD2. The CDR3 runs to 14 residues. Trimming at V came to 2 bases and at J to 6 bases, leaving 4 bases not matched to a gene. The germline V gene encodes CDR1 MNHEY and CDR2 SVGAGI. CDR3 bases: TGTGCCAGCAGTTACATAGCGGGAGGACGCGAGCAGTACTTC. Translating gives CASSYIAGGREQYF.

This clonotype was picked up a small number of times. The rearrangement uses TRBV6-1 and TRBJ1-4; the D gene is possibly TRBD1 (5 bases). The CDR3 is made up of 20 amino acids. Trimming left V 4 bases short and J 0 bases short, with 24 bases between. The germline V gene encodes CDR1 MNHNS and CDR2 SASEGT. The CDR3 DNA is TGTGCCAGCAGTGGTGAAATCCGGGACCCCCGAGGAGCAACTAATGAAAAACTGTTTTTT. It specifies CASSGEIRDPRGATNEKLFF.

This clonotype has at least ten counts. The chain combines TRBV4-3 with TRBJ2-1, with 9 bases aligning to TRBD2. Germline V gene data show CDR1 as LGHNA and CDR2 as YSLEER. V trimming: 2 bases; J trimming: 4 bases; junction bases outside the gene matches: 3. This CDR3 is 15 amino acids long. CDR3 in amino acids: CASSQSSGVYNEQFF. Here the CDR3 DNA reads TGCGCCAGCAGCCAATCTAGCGGGGTTTACAATGAGCAGTTCTTC.